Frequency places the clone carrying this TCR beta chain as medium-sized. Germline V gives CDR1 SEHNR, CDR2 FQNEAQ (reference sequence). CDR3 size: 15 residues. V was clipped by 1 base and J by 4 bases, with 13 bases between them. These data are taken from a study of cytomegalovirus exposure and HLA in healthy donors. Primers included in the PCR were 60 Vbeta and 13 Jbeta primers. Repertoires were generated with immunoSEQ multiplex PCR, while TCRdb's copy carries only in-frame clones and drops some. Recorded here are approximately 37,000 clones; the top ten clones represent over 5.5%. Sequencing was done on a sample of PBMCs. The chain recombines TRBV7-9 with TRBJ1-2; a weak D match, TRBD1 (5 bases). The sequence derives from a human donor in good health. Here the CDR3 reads CASSLEEGKGYGYTF. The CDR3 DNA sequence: TGTGCCAGCAGCTTAGAGGAGGGGAAAGGCTATGGCTACACCTTC.